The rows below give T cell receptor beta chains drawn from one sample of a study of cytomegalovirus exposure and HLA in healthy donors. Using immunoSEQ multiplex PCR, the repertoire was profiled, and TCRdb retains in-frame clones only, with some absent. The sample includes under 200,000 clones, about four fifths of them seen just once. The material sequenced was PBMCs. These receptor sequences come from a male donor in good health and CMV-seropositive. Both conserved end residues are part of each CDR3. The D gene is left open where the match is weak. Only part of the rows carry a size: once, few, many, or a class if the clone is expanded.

CDR3 protein: CASSLARLGSSYEQYF
CDR3 DNA: TGTGCCAGCAGCTTAGCGCGACTAGGGAGCTCCTACGAGCAGTACTTC
J gene: TRBJ2-7
D gene: NA
V gene: TRBV7-8
clone size: NA

CDR3 protein: CASSQGLAGGEQYF
CDR3 DNA: TGCGCCAGCAGCCAAGGACTAGCGGGAGGCGAGCAGTACTTC
J gene: TRBJ2-7
D gene: TRBD2
V gene: TRBV4-1
clone size: NA

CDR3 protein: CASSDSPSGDANEQFF
CDR3 DNA: TGTGCCAGCAGTGACTCCCCTAGCGGGGACGCAAATGAGCAGTTCTTC
J gene: TRBJ2-1
D gene: TRBD2
V gene: TRBV6-4
clone size: few

CDR3 protein: CASRAAGALETQYF
CDR3 DNA: TGTGCCAGTAGAGCCGCCGGAGCGTTAGAGACCCAGTACTTC
J gene: TRBJ2-5
D gene: NA
V gene: TRBV19
clone size: NA

CDR3 protein: CASRPRLVRVSSTDTQYF
CDR3 DNA: TGTGCCAGCAGGCCTCGACTAGTTCGGGTTTCTAGCACAGATACGCAGTATTTT
J gene: TRBJ2-3
D gene: NA
V gene: TRBV28
clone size: NA

CDR3 protein: CASSLWRSMNTEAFF
CDR3 DNA: TGTGCCAGCAGCTTATGGAGAAGCATGAACACTGAAGCTTTCTTT
J gene: TRBJ1-1
D gene: NA
V gene: TRBV7-2
clone size: NA

CDR3 protein: CASSSRDRDTQYF
CDR3 DNA: TGTGCCAGCAGTTCGCGGGATCGAGATACGCAGTATTTT
J gene: TRBJ2-3
D gene: NA
V gene: TRBV7-2
clone size: once

CDR3 protein: CASSVGLAGENEQFF
CDR3 DNA: TGTGCCAGCAGCGTAGGGCTAGCGGGGGAGAATGAGCAGTTCTTC
J gene: TRBJ2-1
D gene: TRBD2
V gene: TRBV9
clone size: NA

CDR3 protein: CASSQGVHLGDEQYF
CDR3 DNA: TGCGCCAGCAGCCAAGGAGTTCACCTCGGTGACGAGCAGTACTTC
J gene: TRBJ2-7
D gene: NA
V gene: TRBV4-3
clone size: NA

CDR3 protein: CASRGTVSNQPQHF
CDR3 DNA: TGTGCCAGCAGAGGGACAGTTAGCAATCAGCCCCAGCATTTT
J gene: TRBJ1-5
D gene: TRBD1
V gene: TRBV2
clone size: few

CDR3 protein: CASMAREPNSYSNQPQHF
CDR3 DNA: TGTGCCAGCATGGCGAGAGAACCAAACAGTTATAGCAATCAGCCCCAGCATTTT
J gene: TRBJ1-5
D gene: NA
V gene: TRBV2
clone size: NA

CDR3 protein: CASSPRGSGSTDTQYF
CDR3 DNA: TGTGCCAGCAGTCCCCGGGGTAGCGGTAGCACAGATACGCAGTATTTT
J gene: TRBJ2-3
D gene: NA
V gene: TRBV2
clone size: NA

CDR3 protein: CASSSRTLGTQYF
CDR3 DNA: TGCGCCAGCAGTTCTCGGACTTTGGGGACCCAGTACTTC
J gene: TRBJ2-5
D gene: NA
V gene: TRBV10-1
clone size: NA

CDR3 protein: CASSLDRGREYGYTF
CDR3 DNA: TGCGCCAGCAGCTTGGACAGGGGGCGCGAATATGGCTACACCTTC
J gene: TRBJ1-2
D gene: TRBD1
V gene: TRBV5-1
clone size: NA

CDR3 protein: CASSAPGVATEAFF
CDR3 DNA: TGTGCCAGCAGCGCTCCCGGGGTCGCCACTGAAGCTTTCTTT
J gene: TRBJ1-1
D gene: NA
V gene: TRBV11-2
clone size: NA

CDR3 protein: CASIGGGDNSPLHF
CDR3 DNA: TGTGCCAGCATCGGGGGGGGAGATAATTCACCCCTCCACTTT
J gene: TRBJ1-6
D gene: NA
V gene: TRBV7-9
clone size: NA

CDR3 protein: CASSPGVSGEETQYF
CDR3 DNA: TGTGCCAGCAGCCCCGGGGTTAGCGGGGAAGAGACCCAGTACTTC
J gene: TRBJ2-5
D gene: TRBD2
V gene: TRBV4-2
clone size: NA

CDR3 protein: CASSLTGGREKLFF
CDR3 DNA: TGTGCCAGCAGCTTGACAGGGGGCCGAGAAAAACTGTTTTTT
J gene: TRBJ1-4
D gene: TRBD1
V gene: TRBV7-2
clone size: NA

CDR3 protein: CASQRGGIYNEQFF
CDR3 DNA: TGTGCCAGCCAGCGGGGGGGGATTTACAATGAGCAGTTCTTC
J gene: TRBJ2-1
D gene: TRBD2
V gene: TRBV25-1
clone size: once

CDR3 protein: CASSQASTDGYTF
CDR3 DNA: TGCGCCAGCAGCCAAGCGAGTACCGATGGCTACACCTTC
J gene: TRBJ1-2
D gene: NA
V gene: TRBV4-1
clone size: NA

CDR3 protein: CATGQGKMNTEAFF
CDR3 DNA: TGTGCCACCGGACAGGGGAAAATGAACACTGAAGCTTTCTTT
J gene: TRBJ1-1
D gene: TRBD1
V gene: TRBV10-3
clone size: NA

CDR3 protein: CASRDGRAAGYGYTF
CDR3 DNA: TGCGCCAGCAGGGACGGCCGGGCGGCAGGGTATGGCTACACCTTC
J gene: TRBJ1-2
D gene: NA
V gene: TRBV5-1
clone size: NA

CDR3 protein: CSVVGLLEKQFF
CDR3 DNA: TGCAGCGTTGTGGGCCTACTAGAGAAGCAGTTCTTC
J gene: TRBJ2-1
D gene: NA
V gene: TRBV29-1
clone size: NA

CDR3 protein: CASASGGYTEAFF
CDR3 DNA: TGCGCCAGCGCATCGGGCGGGTATACTGAAGCTTTCTTT
J gene: TRBJ1-1
D gene: NA
V gene: TRBV5-1
clone size: NA

CDR3 protein: CASSFSGRDTGELFF
CDR3 DNA: TGTGCCAGCTCCTTTAGCGGGAGGGACACCGGGGAGCTGTTTTTT
J gene: TRBJ2-2
D gene: TRBD2
V gene: TRBV9
clone size: once

CDR3 protein: CASSLSLGEGADTQYF
CDR3 DNA: TGTGCCAGCAGCTTAAGTCTAGGGGAGGGGGCAGATACGCAGTATTTT
J gene: TRBJ2-3
D gene: NA
V gene: TRBV11-2
clone size: NA

CDR3 protein: CASSSYRDRGLSSYEQYF
CDR3 DNA: TGCGCCAGCAGCTCATACCGGGACAGGGGCCTAAGCTCCTACGAGCAGTACTTC
J gene: TRBJ2-7
D gene: TRBD1
V gene: TRBV5-1
clone size: once

CDR3 protein: CASSRTGNEKLFF
CDR3 DNA: TGTGCCAGCAGCAGGACAGGGAATGAAAAACTGTTTTTT
J gene: TRBJ1-4
D gene: TRBD1
V gene: TRBV7-2
clone size: few

CDR3 protein: CASSLGGAGSTDTQYF
CDR3 DNA: TGTGCCAGCAGCTTAGGAGGTGCGGGGAGCACAGATACGCAGTATTTT
J gene: TRBJ2-3
D gene: NA
V gene: TRBV11-2
clone size: NA

CDR3 protein: CAWSVAGGLSEAFF
CDR3 DNA: TGTGCCTGGAGTGTAGCAGGGGGCCTCTCTGAAGCTTTCTTT
J gene: TRBJ1-1
D gene: TRBD1
V gene: TRBV30
clone size: NA

CDR3 protein: CASSEVGNEQFF
CDR3 DNA: TGTGCCAGCAGTGAAGTCGGGAATGAGCAGTTCTTC
J gene: TRBJ2-1
D gene: NA
V gene: TRBV2
clone size: once

CDR3 protein: CASSEAPFLAGRNTIYF
CDR3 DNA: TGTGCCAGCAGTGAAGCGCCATTTTTGGCGGGTAGAAACACCATATATTTT
J gene: TRBJ1-3
D gene: NA
V gene: TRBV6-1
clone size: NA

CDR3 protein: CASSDLTGGRQETQYF
CDR3 DNA: TGTGCCAGCAGTGACTTGACAGGGGGACGGCAAGAGACCCAGTACTTC
J gene: TRBJ2-5
D gene: TRBD1
V gene: TRBV6-1
clone size: NA

CDR3 protein: CASTRLRDQPQHF
CDR3 DNA: TGTGCCAGCACCCGATTGAGGGATCAGCCCCAGCATTTT
J gene: TRBJ1-5
D gene: NA
V gene: TRBV28
clone size: NA

CDR3 protein: CASSFSPGGQYEQFF
CDR3 DNA: TGCGCCAGCAGCTTCTCGCCGGGAGGGCAGTATGAGCAGTTCTTC
J gene: TRBJ2-1
D gene: TRBD2
V gene: TRBV5-1
clone size: NA

CDR3 protein: CASSDQGDAEETQYF
CDR3 DNA: TGTGCCAGCAGCGACCAGGGGGACGCCGAAGAGACCCAGTACTTC
J gene: TRBJ2-5
D gene: TRBD1
V gene: TRBV9
clone size: NA

CDR3 protein: CASSPRIANEQFF
CDR3 DNA: TGTGCCAGCAGCCCCCGGATAGCCAATGAGCAGTTCTTC
J gene: TRBJ2-1
D gene: NA
V gene: TRBV14
clone size: NA

CDR3 protein: CAISGGQGRSHKTGANVLTF
CDR3 DNA: TGTGCCATCAGTGGAGGACAGGGAAGATCCCATAAAACTGGGGCCAACGTCCTGACTTTC
J gene: TRBJ2-6
D gene: TRBD1
V gene: TRBV10-3
clone size: NA

CDR3 protein: CASSRTGAAGPLHF
CDR3 DNA: TGCGCCAGCAGCCGGACAGGGGCCGCGGGGCCCCTCCACTTT
J gene: TRBJ1-6
D gene: TRBD1
V gene: TRBV5-1
clone size: few

CDR3 protein: CASTDNPGANGLTF
CDR3 DNA: TGTGCCAGCACCGACAACCCTGGGGCCAACGGCCTGACTTTC
J gene: TRBJ2-6
D gene: NA
V gene: TRBV2
clone size: NA

CDR3 protein: CASSIPRPTSGSANEQFF
CDR3 DNA: TGTGCCAGTAGTATACCCCGTCCGACTAGCGGGAGCGCAAATGAGCAGTTCTTC
J gene: TRBJ2-1
D gene: TRBD2
V gene: TRBV19
clone size: once

CDR3 protein: CASSFGPYEQYF
CDR3 DNA: TGTGCCAGCAGCTTTGGGCCCTACGAGCAGTACTTC
J gene: TRBJ2-7
D gene: NA
V gene: TRBV7-2
clone size: NA

CDR3 protein: CASGTTGVGETQYF
CDR3 DNA: TGTGCTAGTGGGACAACAGGGGTTGGTGAGACCCAGTACTTC
J gene: TRBJ2-5
D gene: TRBD1
V gene: TRBV12-5
clone size: NA

CDR3 protein: CASSLGTGIQETQYF
CDR3 DNA: TGCGCCAGCAGCTTGGGAACAGGGATCCAAGAGACCCAGTACTTC
J gene: TRBJ2-5
D gene: NA
V gene: TRBV5-1
clone size: NA

CDR3 protein: CASSPRTSGQETQYF
CDR3 DNA: TGCGCCAGCAGCCCTCGGACTAGCGGACAAGAGACCCAGTACTTC
J gene: TRBJ2-5
D gene: TRBD2
V gene: TRBV4-1
clone size: NA